This T cell receptor (beta chain) was retrieved from a study of blood T cell repertoires in COVID-19. Study-level information: COVID-19 samples collected from the United States, Italy and Spain covered acute and convalescent phases.

This clone was detected only a few times. Authors' processing steps: Estimation of nucleated cell counts relied on the amplification of reference gene primers. Sequenced by immunoSEQ multiplex PCR; TCRdb stores in-frame clones only, minus some. From that table come the V and J calls and clone size; the DNA was used to work out D and trimming. The table lists about 200,000 clones, approximately 80% of them singletons. This CDR3 spans 14 amino acids. CDR1 is GTSNPN and CDR2 is SVGIG in the germline V gene (reference sequence). With 2 bases removed from V and 5 bases from J, the gap between germline ends came to 13 bases. Researchers sorted participants into cohorts using their self-reported clinical history. Two negative PCRs, clearance, or symptom resolution had been documented for recovered Cohort 3 donors.

Sequencing used PBMCs or T cells enriched from blood (not recorded which). V and J are TRBV30 and TRBJ2-1, with D perhaps matching TRBD2 (6 bases). This TCR derives from a man in his forties who had recovered from COVID-19. The chain's CDR3 is CAWSRGLTHNEQFF. Here the CDR3 DNA reads TGTGCCTGGAGTCGGGGACTCACCCACAATGAGCAGTTCTTC.